The rows below give T cell receptor beta chains drawn from one sample of a study of blood T cell repertoires in COVID-19. The assay was immunoSEQ multiplex PCR, and TCRdb's table has in-frame clones only and misses some. The sample lists a few hundred thousand clones; about 88% were seen once. The source material was peripheral blood. The receptors here all came from a middle-aged woman who had recovered from COVID-19. Each CDR3 is given with its conserved first and last residue. The D gene is left open where the match is weak. Some rows have no size entry. The others give once, few or many, or a class for an expanded clone.

d_gene,j_gene,abundance,v_gene,CDR3aa,CDR3nt
NA,TRBJ1-1,NA,TRBV12-3/TRBV12-4,CASSIRTEAFF,TGTGCCAGCAGTATTCGGACTGAAGCTTTCTTT
NA,TRBJ2-3,NA,TRBV2,CASMGGRVWDTQYF,TGTGCCAGCATGGGAGGAAGGGTTTGGGATACGCAGTATTTT
NA,TRBJ2-5,NA,TRBV12-3/TRBV12-4,CASSFSTQETQYF,TGTGCCAGCAGTTTCTCGACACAAGAGACCCAGTACTTC
TRBD1,TRBJ2-1,NA,TRBV2,CASGPGTGGYNEQFF,TGTGCCAGCGGTCCCGGGACAGGGGGGTACAATGAGCAGTTCTTC
NA,TRBJ1-2,NA,TRBV9,CASSKDIYGYTF,TGTGCCAGCAGCAAAGACATCTATGGCTACACCTTC
NA,TRBJ1-1,NA,TRBV6-5,CASSLEQSMNTEAFF,TGTGCCAGCAGTTTAGAACAGAGCATGAACACTGAAGCTTTCTTT
TRBD2,TRBJ2-5,NA,TRBV19,CASSIISGGAQETQYF,TGTGCCAGTAGTATAATTAGCGGGGGGGCACAAGAGACCCAGTACTTC
NA,TRBJ1-2,NA,TRBV19,CASSLQGQPCTF,TGTGCCAGTAGTTTACAGGGCCAGCCCTGCACCTTC
TRBD1,TRBJ1-2,NA,TRBV6-5,CASTPQGVEGYTF,TGTGCCAGCACCCCACAGGGGGTCGAGGGCTACACCTTC
NA,TRBJ2-5,NA,TRBV21-1,CASSNTTGETQYF,TGTGCCAGCAGCAACACTACTGGGGAGACCCAGTACTTC
TRBD1,TRBJ2-5,NA,TRBV28,CASSPFGHSPLVDRPGQGWETQYF,TGTGCCAGCTCTCCCTTTGGACACTCTCCCCTAGTCGACAGACCGGGACAGGGGTGGGAGACCCAGTACTTC
TRBD1,TRBJ2-1,NA,TRBV27,CASSLRTGVNNEQFF,TGTGCCAGCTCCCTAAGGACAGGGGTTAACAATGAGCAGTTCTTC
NA,TRBJ1-5,few,TRBV19,CASTPLSNQPQHF,TGTGCCAGTACCCCTCTAAGCAATCAGCCCCAGCATTTT
TRBD1,TRBJ1-2,NA,TRBV11-3,CASSLERTGGNYGYTF,TGTGCCAGCAGCTTAGAACGGACAGGGGGAAACTATGGCTACACCTTC
NA,TRBJ1-1,many,TRBV11-2,CASLNWTASTEAFF,TGTGCCAGCTTGAACTGGACAGCCTCCACTGAAGCTTTCTTT
TRBD1,TRBJ1-2,once,TRBV19,CASSTTGDYGYTF,TGTGCCAGTAGCACGACAGGGGACTATGGCTACACCTTC
TRBD1,TRBJ1-6,NA,TRBV6-6,CASSPDRGVHNSPLHF,TGTGCCAGCAGTCCCGACAGGGGAGTCCATAATTCACCCCTCCACTTT
TRBD1,TRBJ1-5,few,TRBV4-2,CASSQRRDRGGPQPQHF,TGTGCCAGCAGCCAACGCCGAGACAGGGGCGGGCCGCAGCCCCAGCATTTT
TRBD2,TRBJ2-5,NA,TRBV11-2,CASSNFRAGGPSKTQYF,TGTGCCAGCAGCAACTTCCGGGCGGGAGGGCCCTCGAAGACCCAGTACTTC
TRBD2,TRBJ2-2,NA,TRBV9,CASSVGLLAGGSGELFF,TGTGCCAGCAGCGTAGGTCTCCTAGCGGGGGGTTCCGGGGAGCTGTTTTTT
NA,TRBJ2-1,few,TRBV5-4,CASSLPLANEQFF,TGTGCCAGCAGCTTGCCTTTAGCAAATGAGCAGTTCTTC
NA,TRBJ2-7,once,TRBV19,CASSIPGGRLYEQYF,TGTGCCAGTAGTATACCAGGGGGGCGCCTCTACGAGCAGTACTTC
NA,TRBJ2-1,once,TRBV7-9,CASTRGGEQFF,TGTGCCAGCACCCGGGGAGGTGAGCAGTTCTTC
NA,TRBJ2-1,NA,TRBV5-4,CASSLDSRGNEQFF,TGTGCCAGCAGCTTGGATAGCAGAGGCAATGAGCAGTTCTTC
NA,TRBJ2-7,NA,TRBV5-6,CASSLQNPYEQYF,TGTGCCAGCAGCTTGCAGAACCCCTACGAGCAGTACTTC
NA,TRBJ2-5,NA,TRBV5-1,CASSLVPNPETQYF,TGCGCCAGCAGCTTGGTCCCTAACCCCGAGACCCAGTACTTC
TRBD1,TRBJ2-3,NA,TRBV5-1,CASSFPGQGTDTQYF,TGCGCCAGCAGCTTTCCGGGACAGGGGACAGATACGCAGTATTTT
TRBD2,TRBJ2-1,NA,TRBV5-1,CASSPGLAGAHNHEQFF,TGCGCCAGCAGCCCCGGACTAGCGGGGGCCCATAATCATGAGCAGTTCTTC
TRBD2,TRBJ2-5,few,TRBV7-2,CASSFGAGGETQYF,TGTGCCAGCAGCTTCGGCGCGGGGGGGGAGACCCAGTACTTC
NA,TRBJ1-1,NA,TRBV7-9,CASSLAVGATEAFF,TGTGCCAGCAGCTTAGCGGTAGGGGCGACTGAAGCTTTCTTT
TRBD1,TRBJ2-7,once,TRBV6-5,CASSYGTGWDEQYF,TGTGCCAGCAGCTACGGGACAGGGTGGGACGAGCAGTACTTC
NA,TRBJ2-2,NA,TRBV29-1,CSVVGGATNTGELFF,TGCAGCGTTGTTGGAGGGGCTACGAACACCGGGGAGCTGTTTTTT
NA,TRBJ2-5,NA,TRBV2,CASSAQGDGETQYF,TGTGCCAGCAGTGCTCAGGGCGATGGGGAGACCCAGTACTTC
TRBD2,TRBJ2-2,NA,TRBV7-9,CASSHQSGLAGSGELFF,TGTGCCAGCAGCCACCAGTCCGGACTAGCGGGATCCGGGGAGCTGTTTTTT
TRBD2,TRBJ2-1,NA,TRBV7-9,CASSPPVRTRVGEQFF,TGTGCCAGCAGCCCCCCTGTGAGGACTAGGGTCGGTGAGCAGTTCTTC
NA,TRBJ1-1,NA,TRBV30,CAWSEPSGAFF,TGTGCCTGGAGTGAGCCGAGCGGGGCTTTCTTT
TRBD2,TRBJ2-7,NA,TRBV6-5,CASSYSSGGSYEQYF,TGTGCCAGCAGTTACTCTAGCGGGGGGTCTTACGAGCAGTACTTC
NA,TRBJ1-1,few,TRBV18,CASSPSEFEAFF,TGTGCCAGCTCACCATCCGAGTTTGAAGCTTTCTTT
NA,TRBJ2-1,NA,TRBV5-1,CASSLGLENNEQFF,TGCGCCAGCAGCTTGGGGCTAGAAAACAATGAGCAGTTCTTC
NA,TRBJ2-2,once,TRBV10-1,CASSAGPLNTGELFF,TGCGCCAGCAGTGCTGGGCCGCTGAACACCGGGGAGCTGTTTTTT
TRBD2,TRBJ2-2,NA,TRBV7-9,CASSSRTSGGVSNTGELFF,TGTGCCAGCAGCTCCCGAACTAGCGGGGGGGTTTCGAACACCGGGGAGCTGTTTTTT
NA,TRBJ2-1,once,TRBV7-2,CASTLGLLLYNEQFF,TGTGCCAGCACCCTTGGACTCCTATTATACAATGAGCAGTTCTTC
TRBD2,TRBJ2-2,NA,TRBV19,CASNSGGIYTGELFF,TGTGCCAGTAACTCGGGAGGGATTTACACCGGGGAGCTGTTTTTT
TRBD1,TRBJ1-2,NA,TRBV24-1,CATSDGQGSGYTF,TGTGCCACCAGTGATGGACAGGGGTCTGGCTACACCTTC
NA,TRBJ2-5,NA,TRBV2,CASTPRNKGQETQYF,TGTGCCAGCACCCCGCGGAATAAGGGGCAAGAGACCCAGTACTTC
TRBD2,TRBJ2-5,once,TRBV24-1,CATSDPTSGGAKETQYF,TGTGCCACCAGTGATCCGACTAGCGGGGGGGCGAAGGAGACCCAGTACTTC
NA,TRBJ2-1,NA,TRBV4-3,CASSQRRGFYNEQFF,TGCGCCAGCAGCCAGAGGCGGGGATTCTACAATGAGCAGTTCTTC
NA,TRBJ2-5,NA,TRBV7-9,CASSLEGRSAQETQYF,TGTGCCAGCAGCTTGGAGGGAAGGAGCGCACAAGAGACCCAGTACTTC
NA,TRBJ1-4,NA,TRBV5-5,CASSGHREKLFF,TGTGCCAGCAGCGGGCACCGTGAAAAACTGTTTTTT
NA,TRBJ1-2,NA,TRBV12-1,CASSSGQTGKANYGYTF,TGTGCCAGCAGCTCCGGGCAAACAGGGAAAGCTAACTATGGCTACACCTTC
NA,TRBJ1-2,NA,TRBV10-3,CAISESQGNGYTF,TGTGCCATCAGTGAGTCACAGGGTAATGGCTACACCTTC
NA,TRBJ1-3,NA,TRBV3-1/TRBV3-2,CASSQEFQGWGNTIYF,TGTGCCAGCAGCCAAGAATTCCAGGGGTGGGGAAACACCATATATTTT
TRBD1,TRBJ1-3,NA,TRBV4-2,CASSQESRGLGNTIYF,TGTGCCAGCAGCCAAGAGAGCAGGGGGCTAGGAAACACCATATATTTT
NA,TRBJ1-1,NA,TRBV4-1,CASSQAWTVLGTEAFF,TGCGCCAGCAGCCAAGCCTGGACAGTGTTAGGCACTGAAGCTTTCTTT
NA,TRBJ1-6,NA,TRBV15,CATSNIRGSGSPLHF,TGTGCCACCAGCAACATCCGGGGTTCGGGTTCACCCCTCCACTTT